A selection of T cell receptor beta chains follows, all from one sample in a study of CD8 T cells in ankylosing spondylitis. TCRdb fed the 5' RACE reads into MiXCR, producing one record per CDR3 protein. The repertoire holds about 7,000 distinct CDR3 sequences, with around 2.8% as singletons. The sample consisted of blood, either unsorted or a sorted T cell fraction (not recorded which). The receptors originated from a female donor with ankylosing spondylitis or in good health (not recorded which). Both conserved end residues are part of each CDR3. Each record gives: J gene, V gene, CDR3 length, D gene, clone size, CDR3 protein, CDR3 DNA. D genes are given only for firm matches. The size field is filled for only some rows; it gives once, few, many or a size class.

J gene: TRBJ2-7
V gene: TRBV9
CDR3 length: 15
D gene: -
clone size: many
CDR3 protein: CASSGGPDTTYEQYF
CDR3 DNA: TGTGCCAGCAGCGGGGGACCGGACACCACCTACGAGCAGTACTTC

J gene: TRBJ2-7
V gene: TRBV9
CDR3 length: 13
D gene: -
clone size: many
CDR3 protein: CASSVGGGSEQYF
CDR3 DNA: TGTGCCAGCAGCGTCGGAGGTGGCTCCGAGCAGTACTTC

J gene: TRBJ1-3
V gene: TRBV9
CDR3 length: 15
D gene: TRBD1
clone size: -
CDR3 protein: CASSVDRGPGNTIYF
CDR3 DNA: TGTGCCAGCAGCGTAGACAGGGGACCAGGAAACACCATATATTTT